The 10 T cell receptor beta chains in this list originate from one sample, sequenced in a study of PD-1 blockade in classical Hodgkin lymphoma. Method: immunoSEQ multiplex PCR; TCRdb's copy keeps in-frame clones and lacks some. The repertoire holds about 110,000 clones, with roughly nine tenths as singletons. Exposure to brentuximab vedotin varied, and each patient had relapsed following autologous stem cell transplantation. This specimen was peripheral blood mononuclear cells (PBMCs), taken before the second cycle of nivolumab. The receptors shown here come from a human donor with classical Hodgkin lymphoma.

V usage is TRBV19 and J usage is TRBJ2-1; 10 nucleotides line up with TRBD2. J was trimmed by 4 bases and V by 3 bases; bases with no gene match: 3. Germline V CDR1 and CDR2: LNHDA, SQIVND (reference sequence). The CDR3 covers 15 residues. CDR3 region: CASSIGTSAYNEQFF. The CDR3 coding sequence is TGTGCCAGTAGTATCGGGACTAGCGCGTACAATGAGCAGTTCTTC.

V gene TRBV10-3 combines with J gene TRBJ2-7; D remains unclear. V lost 2 bases and J 3 bases, leaving 5 bases between the germline ends. The CDR3 contains 12 residues. Germline V CDR1 and CDR2: ENHRY, SYGVKD. In DNA, the CDR3 is TGTGCCATCAGTGAGGACCACTACGAGCAGTACTTC. This sequence encodes CAISEDHYEQYF.

The chain has TRBV6-6 and TRBJ2-7; 11 positions match TRBD1. This CDR3 contains 14 residues. J was trimmed by 7 bases and V by 6 bases; bases with no gene match: 8. From germline, CDR1 is MNHNY and CDR2 SVGAGI (reference sequence). The CDR3 here is CASRSGTGGREQYF. The DNA for the CDR3 is TGTGCCAGCAGATCCGGGACAGGGGGGCGGGAGCAGTACTTC.

The chain couples TRBV18 to TRBJ2-7; a possible D gene is TRBD1 (6 bases). Trimming took off 5 bases at V and 5 bases at J, with 10 bases between the two ends. The CDR3 covers 12 residues. The V gene's germline CDR1 is KGHSH and CDR2 LQKENI. The CDR3 coding sequence is TGTGCCAGCTCAAACACAGGGCACGAGCAGTACTTC. It yields the protein CASSNTGHEQYF.

The chain uses TRBV6-1 and TRBJ2-7, with D unclear. Germline lookup yields CDR1 MNHNS and CDR2 SASEGT. The CDR3 sequence is 16 residues long. V dropped 1 base and J dropped 2 bases, with 15 bases sitting between them. The CDR3 here is CASSEEHWGTTYEQYF. The CDR3 DNA is TGTGCCAGCAGTGAAGAACATTGGGGTACCACCTACGAGCAGTACTTC.

This clone was picked up a small number of times. The chain couples TRBV27 to TRBJ2-7; no clear D gene. Trimming took 4 bases from V and 6 from J, leaving 13 bases between them. Germline assignment: CDR1 MNHEY and CDR2 SMNVEV (reference sequence). The CDR3 runs to 13 residues. Here the CDR3 reads CASSSSPTAEQYF. CDR3 DNA sequence: TGTGCCAGCAGTTCTTCTCCTACGGCCGAGCAGTACTTC.

This chain links TRBV15 with TRBJ2-1; 11 positions match TRBD2. The length of the CDR3 is 16 residues. With V trimmed by 3 bases and J by 7 bases, 8 bases remained unmatched. CDR1 LNHNV and CDR2 YYDKDF come from the germline V gene (reference sequence). The CDR3 here is CATSRATSGSPNEQFF. The CDR3 DNA follows: TGTGCCACCAGCAGGGCTACTAGCGGGAGTCCTAATGAGCAGTTCTTC.

Only a few counts were recorded for this clone. The rearrangement links TRBV5-1 to TRBJ2-2, with TRBD2 matching over 10 bases. CDR1 SGHRS and CDR2 YFSETQ come from the germline V gene. The CDR3 totals 17 residues. V trimming: 0 bases; J trimming: 5 bases; junction bases outside the gene matches: 7. The CDR3 bases are TGCGCCAGCAGCTTGGGGCTAGCGGGAGTTAGGACCGGGGAGCTGTTTTTT. It is translated as CASSLGLAGVRTGELFF.

The rearrangement uses TRBV5-1 and TRBJ2-7; D gene unclear. The V gene's germline CDR1 is SGHRS and CDR2 YFSETQ. The CDR3 totals 14 residues. Trimming stripped 2 bases from V and 6 bases from J, with 15 bases between. This CDR3 is CASSLDGVGSEQYF. CDR3 nucleotides: TGCGCCAGCAGCTTAGATGGGGTGGGGTCCGAGCAGTACTTC.

The CDR3 sequence: CASSLEAGGTDTQYF. The CDR3 region has the DNA TGTGCCAGCAGCTTAGAGGCGGGCGGCACAGATACGCAGTATTTT. The chain employs TRBV13 and TRBJ2-3; possibly TRBD2 for D (5 bases). Trimming removed 1 base from V and 1 base from J, with 9 bases in between. CDR1 is PRHDT and CDR2 is FYEKMQ in the germline V gene (reference sequence). This CDR3 has 15 residues.